A selection of T cell receptor beta chains follows, all from one sample in a study of cytomegalovirus exposure and HLA in healthy donors. Sequenced by immunoSEQ multiplex PCR; TCRdb stores in-frame clones only, minus some. The sample includes 50,000 or so clones. Specimen: PBMCs. These receptor sequences come from a woman younger than 35 in good health and CMV-seronegative. The CDR3 runs from the conserved cysteine through the conserved F or W.

TRBV5-1,CASSLDRKNTEAFF
TRBV28,CASSSGEQFF
TRBV7-9,CASSSSGTGNTGELFF
TRBV6-6,CASSFAGQGYEQYF
TRBV5-1,CASSLRQGWETQYF
TRBV6-1,CASSGQGFWDTEAFF
TRBV4-1,CASGGDPGDTQYF
TRBV27,CASSLTGVSGNTIYF
TRBV5-1,CASSSAGTSGGGYYEQYF
TRBV18,CASSPRTPRETQYF
TRBV4-1,CASSQVGRGLNTEAFF
TRBV19,CASGRSSYEQYF
TRBV4-1,CASSQDSGGRAYEQYF
TRBV7-4,CASSFTSGGNPYEQYF
TRBV11-2,CASSVGHQNTEAFF
TRBV5-6,CASSGREGAFF
TRBV19,CASSTSGDRSPRETQYF